Each of the 14 T cell receptor beta chains below was sequenced from the same sample in a study of T cells expressing NK-cell markers. With the 5' RACE reads reprocessed, TCRdb shows one record per CDR3 protein and no DNA. This table lists 300,000 or so distinct CDR3 sequences. Sequencing input: blood T cells: a sorted CD56 or NKG2C T cell subset, CD4+ or CD8+ T cells, or bulk PBMC T cells (not recorded which). Receptors were obtained from a woman aged 18-69 years in good health.

The genes are TRBV4-3 and TRBJ2-7. The CDR3 runs to 14 residues. Germline CDR1 LGHNA, CDR2 YSLEER. CDR3 residues: CASSQDLGVGEQYF.

This chain links TRBV5-1 with TRBJ2-3. The CDR3 loop spans 13 amino acids. Germline V gene lookup returns CDR1 SGHRS and CDR2 YFSETQ. CDR3 in amino acids: CASFESRRDTQYF. The variable domain in full, with the rest retrieved from reference TRBV5-1 and TRBJ2-3, is KAGVTQTPRYLIKTRGQQVTLSCSPISGHRSVSWYQQTPGQGLQFLFEYFSETQRNKGNFPGRFSGRQFSNSRSEMNVSTLELGDSALYLCASFESRRDTQYFGPGTRLTVL.

The gene calls are TRBV29-1 and TRBJ1-2; TCRdb's D call, TRBD1, is unchecked because there is no DNA. The germline V gene has CDR1 SQVTM and CDR2 ANQGSEA. There are 15 residues in the CDR3. This CDR3 is CSVEDRQGRGYGYTF.

This chain uses TRBV12-3 or TRBV12-4 with TRBJ1-6. The CDR3 contains 13 residues. The CDR3 spells CASSLRLYSPLHF.

The rearrangement links TRBV5-5 to TRBJ1-5; TCRdb names TRBD1, which stays unverified in the absence of DNA. CDR3 size: 13 residues. Looked up from germline, CDR1 is SGHKS and CDR2 is YYEKEE (reference sequence). The CDR3 is CASSRQGGQPQHF.

The rearrangement links TRBV25-1 to TRBJ2-7. The CDR3 totals 15 residues. Germline-derived CDR1 and CDR2 are MGHDK and SYGVNS. The CDR3 protein is CASSTSWSGSYEQYF.

This sequence joins TRBV21-1 and TRBJ1-2; the D gene TCRdb calls, TRBD1, cannot be checked with no DNA. TRBV21-1 is a pseudogene segment. CDR3 size: 16 residues. CDR3 sequence reads: CASSKDRTVRNYGYTF.

This rearrangement joins TRBV6-1 to TRBJ2-5; TCRdb's D call, TRBD1, is unchecked because there is no DNA. Germline lookup yields CDR1 MNHNS and CDR2 SASEGT. CDR3 length equals 13 residues. The CDR3: CASRRDRVQTQYF.

The chain combines TRBV10-3 with TRBJ2-3. The CDR3 has 14 residues. The germline V gene encodes CDR1 ENHRY and CDR2 SYGVKD. CDR3 amino acids: CAISEGTSLDTQYF.

This chain joins TRBV27 and TRBJ1-4. There are 15 residues in the CDR3. The germline V gene has CDR1 MNHEY and CDR2 SMNVEV (reference sequence). The CDR3 sequence is CASSWAGGGPEKLFF. Full variable domain (rest looked up from reference TRBV27 and TRBJ1-4): EAQVTQNPRYLITVTGKKLTVTCSQNMNHEYMSWYRQDPGLGLRQIYYSMNVEVTDKGDVPEGYKVSRKEKRNFPLILESPSPNQTSLYFCASSWAGGGPEKLFFGSGTQLSVL.

CDR3 region: CASNLIGGAEQFF. V is TRBV2 and J is TRBJ2-1; TCRdb calls TRBD1, which cannot be checked without DNA. The CDR3 loop spans 13 amino acids. Germline values: CDR1 SNHLY, CDR2 FYNNEI.

The gene calls are TRBV28 and TRBJ2-3; TCRdb selects TRBD1, and the lack of DNA leaves this call unchecked. In germline, CDR1 is MDHEN, CDR2 SYDVKM. The CDR3 contains 16 residues. The CDR3 is CASSFPRGEGTDTQYF.

V usage is TRBV7-8 and J usage is TRBJ2-1; TCRdb's assignment of TRBD1 cannot be checked, as there is no DNA. There are 17 residues in the CDR3. Germline V gene data show CDR1 as SGHVS and CDR2 as FQNEAQ. Here the CDR3 reads CASRHRLGQGAYNEQFF.

The chain recombines TRBV12-3 or TRBV12-4 with TRBJ1-2. This CDR3 is built from 13 residues. CDR3 sequence: CASSLPRSYGYTF.